A selection of T cell receptor beta chains follows, all from one sample in a study of Graves' ophthalmopathy and Graves' hyperthyroidism. TCRdb recomputed calls from the multiplex PCR reads with MiXCR, one row per CDR3 protein. Of under 350,000 distinct CDR3 sequences listed, 15% to 20% are singletons. Material: peripheral blood. These receptors all come from an adult man with Graves' ophthalmopathy. Each CDR3 is given with its conserved first and last residue. Each record gives: J gene, clone size, V gene, CDR3 protein. The size of a clone is reported for some rows only, either as once, few or many, or as a class for expanded clones.

J: TRBJ2-3; size: many; V: TRBV5-1; CDR3: CASSSTGGGTDTQYF
J: TRBJ2-7; size: many; V: TRBV13; CDR3: CASSPDNSYEQYF
J: TRBJ2-2; size: NA; V: TRBV2; CDR3: CASSRLTEYTGELFF
J: TRBJ1-2; size: many; V: TRBV29-1; CDR3: CSGLPGQGSGYTF
J: TRBJ2-7; size: NA; V: TRBV6-1; CDR3: CASHSIGEEQYF
J: TRBJ1-5; size: NA; V: TRBV12-3/TRBV12-4; CDR3: CASSQSQPQHF
J: TRBJ1-2; size: many; V: TRBV6-5; CDR3: CASSYSTGYGYTF
J: TRBJ1-5; size: NA; V: TRBV19; CDR3: CASSMGGNQPQHF
J: TRBJ1-6; size: NA; V: TRBV12-3/TRBV12-4; CDR3: CASSFFDGNSPLHF
J: TRBJ1-2; size: NA; V: TRBV27; CDR3: CASSGGGVYGYTF
J: TRBJ1-1; size: many; V: TRBV5-1; CDR3: CASSRTGPEAFF
J: TRBJ2-7; size: many; V: TRBV20-1; CDR3: CSAQDSTGPYEQYF
J: TRBJ2-5; size: many; V: TRBV6-2/TRBV6-3; CDR3: CASSYSLRTSGEETQYF
J: TRBJ1-5; size: NA; V: TRBV19; CDR3: CASSTTTGSNQLQHF
J: TRBJ2-5; size: NA; V: TRBV5-5; CDR3: CATSWGLAGETQYF
J: TRBJ1-2; size: many; V: TRBV3-1; CDR3: CASSQDLTPAGYTF
J: TRBJ2-7; size: many; V: TRBV20-1; CDR3: CSARPGLAGRDEQYF
J: TRBJ2-2; size: NA; V: TRBV7-2; CDR3: CASSPQGRSGELFF
J: TRBJ2-2; size: many; V: TRBV24-1; CDR3: CATSDTTSGRATGELFF
J: TRBJ1-5; size: NA; V: TRBV10-3; CDR3: CAIRGSRDNQPQHF
J: TRBJ1-1; size: many; V: TRBV30; CDR3: CAWRRLPGTEAFF
J: TRBJ2-2; size: many; V: TRBV12-3/TRBV12-4; CDR3: CASRTSGRAAGELFF
J: TRBJ1-3; size: NA; V: TRBV9; CDR3: CASSETLGKGNTIYF
J: TRBJ2-5; size: many; V: TRBV7-2; CDR3: CASSFEGHLQETQYF
J: TRBJ1-3; size: many; V: TRBV6-5; CDR3: CASRGRGRLAGNTIYF
J: TRBJ1-1; size: many; V: TRBV29-1; CDR3: CSVGLVGSTEAFF
J: TRBJ2-7; size: many; V: TRBV5-1; CDR3: CASSLRSGLLEQYF
J: TRBJ2-5; size: NA; V: TRBV18; CDR3: CASSPYPPATIETQYF
J: TRBJ1-1; size: many; V: TRBV6-5; CDR3: CASSRVRNTEAFF
J: TRBJ1-5; size: many; V: TRBV30; CDR3: CAWSRDRSNQPQHF
J: TRBJ2-1; size: many; V: TRBV30; CDR3: CAWSVSPGVNNEQFF
J: TRBJ1-5; size: NA; V: TRBV12-3/TRBV12-4; CDR3: CASSLGISNQPQHF
J: TRBJ2-7; size: many; V: TRBV20-1; CDR3: CSAPDRVSYEQYF
J: TRBJ2-4; size: many; V: TRBV12-3/TRBV12-4; CDR3: CASSFQGDTKNIQYF
J: TRBJ1-5; size: NA; V: TRBV6-1; CDR3: CASSPDSAGNQPQHF
J: TRBJ2-4; size: many; V: TRBV27; CDR3: CATPGQRNIQYF
J: TRBJ1-4; size: many; V: TRBV15; CDR3: CATSGVAGQKLFF
J: TRBJ2-5; size: many; V: TRBV4-1; CDR3: CASSQARGQETQYF
J: TRBJ2-2; size: NA; V: TRBV12-3/TRBV12-4; CDR3: CASSPSSGLAGGGELFF
J: TRBJ2-5; size: few; V: TRBV12-3/TRBV12-4; CDR3: CASSFNTGVGETQYF
J: TRBJ2-7; size: many; V: TRBV7-2; CDR3: CASSLVHGDSYEQYF
J: TRBJ2-7; size: NA; V: TRBV7-9; CDR3: CASSGTESCEQYF
J: TRBJ2-2; size: many; V: TRBV19; CDR3: CASTRDRVDTGELFF
J: TRBJ2-7; size: NA; V: TRBV6-5; CDR3: CASSFGPPAYEQYF
J: TRBJ2-7; size: many; V: TRBV30; CDR3: CAWSKGTSGSVPEQYF
J: TRBJ1-2; size: many; V: TRBV7-9; CDR3: CASSKFDRDGYTF
J: TRBJ2-5; size: NA; V: TRBV12-3/TRBV12-4; CDR3: CARKVDLQETQYF